This T cell receptor beta chain was identified during a study of control samples from healthy donors and cancer patients (dated by TCRdb to 2020 to 2022). The sample holds one count of this clone. There is no known antigen for this receptor. Base qualities are missing; no much larger clone stands one base away. V drops 6 bases and J drops 3 bases, leaving 12 bases in between. The CDR3 spans 14 residues, from the cysteine through the phenylalanine. The read is trimmed to its CDR3 DNA, 42 bases read in frame from base 1. Sequences MNHEY (CDR1) and SVGAGI (CDR2) are obtained from the germline V gene. The library was made by the immunoSEQ multiplex PCR assay. In its TCRdb copy, this immuneACCESS table keeps in-frame sequences only and misses some clones. Where compared with another copy, unresolved V genes explain less than half of these, and the others have no known cause. The sample profile shows approximately 190,000 clones; approximately 90% of them were found once. Less than 2% of the sample comes from the top ten.

This receptor was obtained from a man aged 25-45 years in good health. The sample comprised blood. The sequence is built from TRBV6-5 and TRBJ1-5, with TRBD1 as a weak D call on 6 bases. For the CDR3, the sequence is CASRPTGYNQPQHF. The DNA sequence is TGTGCCAGCAGACCAACAGGGTACAATCAGCCCCAGCATTTT.